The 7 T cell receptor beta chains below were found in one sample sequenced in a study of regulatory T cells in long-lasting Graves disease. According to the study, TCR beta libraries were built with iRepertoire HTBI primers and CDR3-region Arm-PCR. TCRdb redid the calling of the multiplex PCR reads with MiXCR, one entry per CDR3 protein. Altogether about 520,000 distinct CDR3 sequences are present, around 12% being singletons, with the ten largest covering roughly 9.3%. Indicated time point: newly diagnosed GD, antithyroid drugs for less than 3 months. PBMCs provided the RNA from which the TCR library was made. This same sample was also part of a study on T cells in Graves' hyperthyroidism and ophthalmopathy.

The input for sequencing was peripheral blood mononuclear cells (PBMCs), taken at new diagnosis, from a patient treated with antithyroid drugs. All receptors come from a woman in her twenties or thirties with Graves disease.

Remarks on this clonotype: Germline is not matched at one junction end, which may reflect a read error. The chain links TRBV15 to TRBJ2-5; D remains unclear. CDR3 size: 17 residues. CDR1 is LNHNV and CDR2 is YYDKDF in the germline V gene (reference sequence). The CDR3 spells CTTSSVLRVGKRETQYF. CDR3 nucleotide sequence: TGTACCACCAGCAGCGTCCTGAGAGTCGGTAAACGAGAGACCCAGTACTTC.

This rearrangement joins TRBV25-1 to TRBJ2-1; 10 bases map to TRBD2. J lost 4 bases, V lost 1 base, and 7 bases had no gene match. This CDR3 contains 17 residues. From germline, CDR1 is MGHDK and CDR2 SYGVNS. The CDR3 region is CASSEWTSGDWYNEQFF. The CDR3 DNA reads TGTGCCAGCAGTGAATGGACTAGCGGTGATTGGTACAATGAGCAGTTCTTC.

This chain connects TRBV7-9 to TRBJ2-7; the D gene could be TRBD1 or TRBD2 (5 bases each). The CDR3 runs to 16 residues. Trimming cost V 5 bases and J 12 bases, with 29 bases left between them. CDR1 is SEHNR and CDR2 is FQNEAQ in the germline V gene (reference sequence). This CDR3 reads CASSGIGSSLRDERYF. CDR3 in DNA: TGTGCCAGCAGCGGTATTGGGAGTAGCCTACGGGACGAACGGTACTTC.

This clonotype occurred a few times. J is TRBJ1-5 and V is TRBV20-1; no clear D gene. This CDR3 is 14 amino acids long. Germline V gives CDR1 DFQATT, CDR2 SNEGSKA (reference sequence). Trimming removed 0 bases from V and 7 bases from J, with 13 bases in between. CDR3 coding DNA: TGCAGTGCTAGAGATCATAGGGCCCGGCAGCCCCAGCATTTT. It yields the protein CSARDHRARQPQHF.

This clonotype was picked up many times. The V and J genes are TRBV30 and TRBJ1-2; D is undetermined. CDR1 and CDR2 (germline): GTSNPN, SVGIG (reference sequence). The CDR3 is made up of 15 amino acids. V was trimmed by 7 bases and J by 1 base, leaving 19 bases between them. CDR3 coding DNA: TGTGCCTCGGCGGGGAACGGCGCCCTTAACTATGGCTACACCTTC. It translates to CASAGNGALNYGYTF.

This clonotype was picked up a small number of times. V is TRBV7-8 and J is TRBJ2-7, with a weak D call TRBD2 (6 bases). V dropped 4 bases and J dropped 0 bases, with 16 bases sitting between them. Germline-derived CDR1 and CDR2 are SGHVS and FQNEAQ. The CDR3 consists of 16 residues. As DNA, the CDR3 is TGTGCCAGCAGCTCTGGGTTGGGGGGAAGCTCCTACGAGCAGTACTTC. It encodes CASSSGLGGSSYEQYF. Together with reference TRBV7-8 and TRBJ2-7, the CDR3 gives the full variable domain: GAGVSQSPRYKVAKRGQDVALRCDPISGHVSLFWYQQALGQGPEFLTYFQNEAQLDKSGLPSDRFFAERPEGSVSTLKIQRTQQEDSAVYLCASSSGLGGSSYEQYFGPGTRLTVT.

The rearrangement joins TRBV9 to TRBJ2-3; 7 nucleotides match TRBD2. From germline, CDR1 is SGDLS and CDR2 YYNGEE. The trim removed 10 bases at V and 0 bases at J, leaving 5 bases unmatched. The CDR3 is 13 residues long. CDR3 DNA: TGTGCCGTCGCTAGCGGTAGCACAGATACGCAGTATTTT. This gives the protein CAVASGSTDTQYF.